The T cell receptor beta chain under discussion was sequenced for a study of T cell repertoires in cytomegalovirus infection. Study-level background: Evidence of both CMV infection and a matching HLA type came from public TCR beta signatures. Study-wide results and limits: Public TCR beta family frequency separated CMV-and-HLA carriers, including in an independent cohort. HLA-C-restricted CMV clonotypes gave the most frequent clonotype in two of eight donors.

TCRdb ran MiXCR on the reads and lists one entry per CDR3 protein. There are 630,000 or so distinct CDR3 sequences in the sample; approximately 25% occur only once, and around 8% lies in the top ten. In this sample, this clonotype turned up a few times. Its target is not known. Germline-derived CDR1 and CDR2 are SQVTM and ANQGSEA. Unmatched junction bases numbered 3, after V lost 5 bases and J lost 3 bases. The CDR3 extends over 13 amino acids. The chain joins TRBV29-1 to TRBJ2-2, with 7 bases identical to TRBD1. Sequenced input: CD8+ T cells from PBMCs. The TCR originated in a human donor in good health (CMV status not recorded). Some clones in this sample may be carry-over from other donors' samples. The CDR3 nucleotides are TGCAGCGTTTTCACAGGGGACACCGGGGAGCTGTTTTTT. Protein product: CSVFTGDTGELFF.